This TCR beta chain is from a study of T cells in localized non-small cell lung cancer. Study-wide points: There were a median 57 of the top 100 tumor clones appearing in adjacent lung. Tumor showed lower T cell clonality than uninvolved adjacent lung, where it was highest.

Clones were sequenced by immunoSEQ multiplex PCR, and TCRdb holds only the in-frame ones, with some missing. The table shows about 82,000 clones, with about three quarters occurring only once. The V gene lost 1 base and the J gene lost 5 bases, with 8 bases spanning the gap. This CDR3 comprises 13 residues. The germline gives CDR1 MNHNS, CDR2 SASEGT. This clone was seen more than once but under ten times. Its antigen is as yet unknown. The sequence came from a man aged 35-75 years with stage II squamous cell lung carcinoma. Sequenced here: PBMCs, sampled before any cancer treatment. The gene calls are TRBV6-1 and TRBJ2-5, with a weak D call TRBD1 (5 bases). The CDR3 loop reads CASSEEAGETQYF. The CDR3 nucleotides read TGTGCCAGCAGTGAAGAGGCAGGGGAGACCCAGTACTTC.